The clone carrying this T cell receptor (beta chain) was observed a few times. Its antigen remains unknown. This specimen belongs to a study of T cells after yellow fever vaccination. Study-wide background: In the case of low-cell-number fractions, SMART-Seq v4 Ultra Low Input was used for preparation.

The study's findings and limits: Booster sampling recovered most clones from primary vaccination (roughly 97% CD4, approximately 90% CD8).

Universal primer sites and UMIs were introduced during 5'RACE template-switching synthesis of TCR cDNA. A single record per CDR3 protein comes from TCRdb applying MiXCR to the 5' RACE reads. The table shows over 300,000 distinct CDR3 sequences, with 3% to 4.5% occurring only once. Unmatched junction bases numbered 4, after V lost 4 bases and J lost 0 bases. This CDR3 has 15 residues. CDR1 is MGHRA and CDR2 is YSYEKL in the germline V gene. The sequenced sample was PBMCs, obtained on the day of the yellow fever booster vaccination. The chain employs TRBV4-1 and TRBJ2-7; 9 positions match TRBD1. The TCR comes from a man aged 18 to 29 who received the YFV17D yellow fever vaccine. The CDR3, as DNA: TGCGCCAGCAGCCGAGGACAGGGGAGCTCCTACGAGCAGTACTTC. Its protein is CASSRGQGSSYEQYF.